This T cell receptor (beta chain) was retrieved from a study of T cells in localized non-small cell lung cancer. Broader study findings: A denser population of T cells in blood accompanied longer overall survival.

As for this clone: The antigen is not known.

The germline V and J ends were trimmed by 4 bases and 0 bases, with 12 bases remaining between them. This CDR3 spans 15 amino acids. Germline V CDR1 and CDR2: SGHDN, FVKESK. Profiling relied on immunoSEQ multiplex PCR, and the TCRdb table lists in-frame clones only, not all of them. The table includes 4,000 or so clones, around 30% detected once. This clonotype originated in a male donor at least 60 years old with stage III lung adenocarcinoma. V is TRBV14 and J is TRBJ1-1; D might be TRBD1 (6 bases). Sequences were derived from lung tumor tissue, sampled before any cancer treatment. The CDR3 DNA sequence: TGTGCCAGCAGCCCTCAGGGGCTGATGAACACTGAAGCTTTCTTT. As protein: CASSPQGLMNTEAFF.